A selection of T cell receptor beta chains follows, all from one sample in a study of monozygotic twins with cystic fibrosis. The protocol was immunoSEQ multiplex PCR, while the TCRdb copy is restricted to in-frame clones and leaves out a portion. The sample includes 30,000 to 40,000 clones, just over 95% of them seen just once. Sequencing was done on a sample of blood. These receptors originate from a girl aged 2-10 years with cystic fibrosis. Each CDR3 is given with its conserved first and last residue. A D gene is named only where the DNA matches it firmly. Clone size, where shown, is once, few, many, or a class for clones that have expanded.

>TRBJ2-5|-|-|TRBV10-1
TGCGCCAGCAGTGAGTCTCAGCAGGGTGGGGAGACCCAGTACTTC
CASSESQQGGETQYF
>TRBJ1-1|-|-|TRBV19
TGTGCCAGTAGTCCAAGCCAGGGTGTTGACACTGAAGCTTTCTTT
CASSPSQGVDTEAFF
>TRBJ1-2|-|-|TRBV27
TGTGCCAGCAGTTTGGAGGGAACCGGTGGCTACACCTTC
CASSLEGTGGYTF
>TRBJ2-7|once|TRBD1|TRBV11-2
TGTGCCAGCAGCCCTGCCGGGACAGTTTCCTACGAGCAGTACTTC
CASSPAGTVSYEQYF
>TRBJ1-6|-|-|TRBV10-3
TGTGCCATCAGTGGAGGGGCGTCACCCCTCCACTTT
CAISGGASPLHF
>TRBJ2-1|-|TRBD2|TRBV6-5
TGTGCCAGCAGTTACTCGACTAGCGGGAGTCGCGAGGAGCAGTTCTTC
CASSYSTSGSREEQFF
>TRBJ2-5|-|TRBD2|TRBV6-5
TGTGCCACCGGTCGGACTAGCCAGACCCAGTACTTC
CATGRTSQTQYF
>TRBJ2-7|-|TRBD1|TRBV5-5
TGTGCCAGCAGCTTGGGGACAGGGCTACCTGTCGAGCAGTACTTC
CASSLGTGLPVEQYF
>TRBJ1-2|-|-|TRBV4-1
TGCGCCAGCAGCCAAGATGGTGGCAGGGTCGACTATGGCTACACCTTC
CASSQDGGRVDYGYTF
>TRBJ2-7|-|TRBD2|TRBV4-1
TGCGCCAGCAGCCAAGATAACCGGGAGGGCTCCTACGAGCAGTACTTC
CASSQDNREGSYEQYF
>TRBJ2-3|once|-|TRBV30
TGTGCCTGGAGTGTAAACCAAAATCCAGATACGCAGTATTTT
CAWSVNQNPDTQYF
>TRBJ1-1|once|-|TRBV19
TGTGCCAGTAGACGGACCACTGAAGCTTTCTTT
CASRRTTEAFF
>TRBJ2-7|-|-|TRBV30
TGTGCCTGGAGTGTACAAGGGTCCTACGAGCAGTACTTC
CAWSVQGSYEQYF
>TRBJ2-2|-|-|TRBV5-4
TGTGCCAGCAGCTTGGAAGGGACCACCGGGGAGCTGTTTTTT
CASSLEGTTGELFF
>TRBJ2-7|-|TRBD2|TRBV5-1
TGCGCCAGCAGCTTGGAACTAGCGGGAGCCTACGAGCAGTACTTC
CASSLELAGAYEQYF
>TRBJ2-7|-|-|TRBV9
TGTGCCAGCAGCGATACGACGGGGGCCTCCTACGAGCAGTACTTC
CASSDTTGASYEQYF
>TRBJ2-3|once|-|TRBV11-2
TGTGCCAGCAGCTTAGCTGGCACAGATACGCAGTATTTT
CASSLAGTDTQYF
>TRBJ1-2|-|-|TRBV30
TGTGCCTGGAGCGGTGAGCAAAATGGCTACACCTTC
CAWSGEQNGYTF
>TRBJ2-1|-|-|TRBV25-1
TGTGCCAGCAGTAAACAGCGGAGCTCCTACAATGAGCAGTTCTTC
CASSKQRSSYNEQFF
>TRBJ1-2|once|-|TRBV28
TGTGCCAGCAGTTTCGCAGGGCCTGGCTACACCTTC
CASSFAGPGYTF
>TRBJ2-3|-|TRBD2|TRBV5-1
TGCGCCAGCAGCGCACCTCCGGGACTAGCGGGAGTAGGAGATACGCAGTATTTT
CASSAPPGLAGVGDTQYF
>TRBJ2-2|-|-|TRBV27
TGTGCCAGCAGTTTATCGGGCACAGGGTCCGGGGAGCTGTTTTTT
CASSLSGTGSGELFF
>TRBJ2-1|-|TRBD2|TRBV9
TGTGCCAGCAGCGTAGTCGCTAGCGGGAGCAATGAGCAGTTCTTC
CASSVVASGSNEQFF
>TRBJ2-7|-|-|TRBV19
TGTGCCAGTAGTATCCCCGGTGGGGGATACGAGCAGTACTTC
CASSIPGGGYEQYF
>TRBJ1-1|-|-|TRBV4-2
TGTGCCAGCAGCCAAGCCCATGGGGTCGGGACTGAAGCTTTCTTT
CASSQAHGVGTEAFF
>TRBJ1-3|few|-|TRBV18
TGTGCCAGCTCAGCGTCGGGACACGGGACCTCTGGAAACACCATATATTTT
CASSASGHGTSGNTIYF
>TRBJ1-1|-|TRBD1|TRBV5-1
TGCGCCAGCAGCTTGGTTGGCCAGGGGGGAAGGACTGAAGCTTTCTTT
CASSLVGQGGRTEAFF
>TRBJ2-1|-|TRBD2|TRBV7-9
TGTGCCAGCAGCACCTCCTCTAGCGGGAAGGATGAGCAGTTCTTC
CASSTSSSGKDEQFF
>TRBJ2-2|-|TRBD1|TRBV30
TGTGCCTGGAGTTGGCGCGACGCAGGGGGTACCGGGGAGCTGTTTTTT
CAWSWRDAGGTGELFF
>TRBJ2-6|-|-|TRBV7-7
TGTGCCAGCAGCTTAGGGGCGGGACCAACTGGGGCCAACGTCCTGACTTTC
CASSLGAGPTGANVLTF
>TRBJ1-2|-|-|TRBV6-5
TGTGCCAGCGGGCTGAGTGGGCAGGGAACCCATGGCTACACCTTC
CASGLSGQGTHGYTF
>TRBJ1-6|-|-|TRBV6-5
TGTGCCAGCAAAGACGGGAGCTCCTATAATTCACCCCTCCACTTT
CASKDGSSYNSPLHF
>TRBJ2-7|-|TRBD2|TRBV27
TGTGCCAGCAGCGGACTAGCGGGATTCGGCGACGAGCAGTACTTC
CASSGLAGFGDEQYF
>TRBJ1-5|-|-|TRBV6-1
TGTGCCAGCAGTGAGGTGGTTAGTTGGAGCAATCAGCCCCAGCATTTT
CASSEVVSWSNQPQHF
>TRBJ1-2|-|-|TRBV19
TGTGCCAGTAGTATAGTCATTGCGTCGCACTATGGCTACACCTTC
CASSIVIASHYGYTF
>TRBJ1-1|-|-|TRBV6-5
TGTGCCAGCAGCAGACGGAGCCTGAACACTGAAGCTTTCTTT
CASSRRSLNTEAFF
>TRBJ2-7|-|-|TRBV5-1
TGCGCCAGCAGCTGGGGTAGACCGGGACTGTGGGTGGGCGAGCAGTACTTC
CASSWGRPGLWVGEQYF
>TRBJ2-7|-|-|TRBV7-2
TGTGCCAGCAGCCCCGCGGGGACCAAATCCTACGAGCAGTACTTC
CASSPAGTKSYEQYF
>TRBJ2-2|-|TRBD2|TRBV7-8
TGTGCCAGCAGCTCCCACCATGACGGACTAGCGGGAGTGTCCGGGGAGCTGTTTTTT
CASSSHHDGLAGVSGELFF
>TRBJ2-5|once|-|TRBV7-8
TGTGCCAGCAGCCTCGACCGGGACAACGAAGAGACCCAGTACTTC
CASSLDRDNEETQYF
>TRBJ1-1|-|TRBD1|TRBV6-1
TGTGCCAGCAGTGCGACAGGGCTGAGGACTGAAGCTTTCTTT
CASSATGLRTEAFF